These 16 T cell receptor beta chains came from one sample sequenced in a study of spatial heterogeneity in lung cancer. Sample time point: sample taken at primary tumor resection. In TCRdb, the 5' RACE reads were re-called with MiXCR into one record per CDR3 protein. This repertoire shows tens of thousands of distinct CDR3 sequences, around 5.3% found once; its top ten account for 30% to 40%. Sequencing was performed on PBMCs, taken at surgery. Source of these receptors: a male donor with early-stage non-small cell lung cancer.

V gene TRBV24-1 combines with J gene TRBJ2-5, with D tentatively TRBD1 (6 bases). In germline, CDR1 is KGHDR, CDR2 SFDVKD. The CDR3 consists of 14 residues. The V gene lost 3 bases and the J gene lost 11 bases, with 18 bases spanning the gap. As DNA, the CDR3 is TGTGCCACCAGTGATCCGTCAGGGGTACCGGGTCAGTACTTC. Translation gives CATSDPSGVPGQYF.

The chain combines TRBV7-2 with TRBJ2-3; 8 bases map to TRBD2. J lost 3 bases, V lost 5 bases, and 7 bases had no gene match. This CDR3 spans 15 amino acids. The germline V gene encodes CDR1 SGHTA and CDR2 FQGNSA. The CDR3 DNA sequence: TGTGCCAGCAGCGTCCGGGGGGGCCGAACAGATACGCAGTATTTT. Protein: CASSVRGGRTDTQYF. The variable domain in full, with the rest retrieved from reference TRBV7-2 and TRBJ2-3, is GAGVSQSPSNKVTEKGKDVELRCDPISGHTALYWYRQSLGQGLEFLIYFQGNSAPDKSGLPSDRFSAERTGGSVSTLTIQRTQQEDSAVYLCASSVRGGRTDTQYFGPGTRLTVL.

This clonotype was picked up many times. This chain links TRBV29-1 with TRBJ2-2, with D hard to call. The CDR3 contains 14 residues. Trimming cost V 6 bases and J 0 bases, with 11 bases left between them. Germline V gene lookup returns CDR1 SQVTM and CDR2 ANQGSEA. CDR3 loop: CSVRTLANTGELFF. CDR3 coding DNA: TGCAGCGTCAGGACCCTAGCGAACACCGGGGAGCTGTTTTTT.

Details on this clonotype: One junction end does not reproduce the germline sequence, and a read error may be involved. V is TRBV9 and J is TRBJ2-1, with 7 bases that match TRBD2. Germline V CDR1 and CDR2: SGDLS, YYNGEE. This CDR3 is built from 16 residues. In DNA form, the CDR3 reads TGTGCCAGCAGCGTTTCCGGGACTACCCGCTACGATGAGCAGTTCTTC. It translates to CASSVSGTTRYDEQFF.

This clonotype showed up many times. This rearrangement joins TRBV6-5 to TRBJ2-7; 7 bases match TRBD2. Germline V gene data show CDR1 as MNHEY and CDR2 as SVGAGI. The CDR3 is made up of 17 amino acids. The V segment lost 2 bases and the J segment 5 bases; nucleotides outside the gene matches: 15. The CDR3 DNA sequence: TGTGCCAGCAGTTACCGGTTGTTTGGCGGGAGAATGAACGAGCAGTACTTC. Residues: CASSYRLFGGRMNEQYF.

This clonotype came up many times. The chain carries TRBV6-6 and TRBJ2-5, with D unresolved. Looked up from germline, CDR1 is MNHNY and CDR2 is SVGAGI (reference sequence). V shed 2 bases and J shed 1 base, with 14 bases lying between them. The CDR3 is 16 residues long. The CDR3 loop reads CASSYPPYKTQETQYF. CDR3 bases: TGTGCCAGCAGTTACCCACCTTACAAAACCCAAGAGACCCAGTACTTC.

The chain is built from TRBV20-1 and TRBJ1-5; perhaps TRBD1 as D (5 bases). CDR3 length equals 12 residues. Trimming pared 5 bases from V and 9 bases from J, leaving 14 bases between. Germline-derived CDR1 and CDR2 are DFQATT and SNEGSKA (reference sequence). The CDR3 region is CSALGTAGPQHF. DNA for the CDR3: TGCAGTGCTCTCGGGACGGCTGGGCCCCAGCATTTT.

The chain links TRBV3-1 to TRBJ1-2; D gene uncertain. The CDR3 is made up of 13 amino acids. CDR1 LGHDT and CDR2 YNNKEL come from the germline V gene (reference sequence). V lost 2 bases and J 7 bases, leaving 11 bases between the germline ends. This chain's CDR3 is CASSQRRFGGYTF. The CDR3 DNA is TGTGCCAGCAGCCAAAGAAGATTTGGTGGCTACACCTTC.

V is TRBV27 and J is TRBJ2-7; 9 nucleotides line up with TRBD1. Germline V CDR1 and CDR2: MNHEY, SMNVEV (reference sequence). The CDR3 runs to 13 residues. V lost 4 bases, J lost 4 bases, and 2 bases stayed unmatched. For the CDR3, the DNA is TGTGCCAGCAGTTCCGGGACAGGGTACGAGCAGTACTTC. Its protein is CASSSGTGYEQYF.

The table lists this clonotype with a few counts. The rearrangement uses TRBV20-1 and TRBJ1-1, with 7 bases fitting TRBD1. The V and J ends lost 1 base and 1 base, in that order; junction bases with no gene match: 3. CDR1 is DFQATT, CDR2 SNEGSKA, per germline (reference sequence). The CDR3 spans 14 residues. The CDR3 DNA reads TGCAGTGCTAGAGCCCCAGGGGGGAACACTGAAGCTTTCTTT. It encodes CSARAPGGNTEAFF.

This clonotype has at least ten counts. The V call is TRBV10-2, the J call TRBJ2-1; no definite D call. The CDR3 extends over 14 amino acids. CDR1 is WSHSY and CDR2 is SAAADI in the germline V gene. The ends were cut back, 4 bases at V and 0 bases at J, with 7 bases in the middle. This CDR3 is CASSGIGSYNEQFF. The DNA of the CDR3 is TGCGCCAGCAGTGGCATAGGCTCCTACAATGAGCAGTTCTTC.

This clonotype was counted ten times or more. The V gene is TRBV6-5, the J gene TRBJ2-3; no definite D call. The CDR3 runs 13 residues. Germline-derived CDR1 and CDR2 are MNHEY and SVGAGI. Trimming took off 5 bases at V and 5 bases at J, with 11 bases between the two ends. The CDR3 DNA is TGTGCCAGCAGTCCCAACCGGGTAGATACGCAGTATTTT. This sequence encodes CASSPNRVDTQYF.

This clonotype was found many times. This chain connects TRBV28 to TRBJ2-3; D not certain. Germline CDR1 and CDR2: MDHEN and SYDVKM. The V gene lost 7 bases and the J gene lost 0 bases, with 11 bases spanning the gap. The CDR3 extends over 14 amino acids. CDR3 nucleotides: TGTGCCAGCAAAGATATTTCTAGCACAGATACGCAGTATTTT. As protein: CASKDISSTDTQYF.

This clonotype was counted ten times or more. The chain joins TRBV7-3 to TRBJ2-3; 8 bases are shared with TRBD1. Unmatched junction bases numbered 3, after V lost 3 bases and J lost 4 bases. This CDR3 is 14 amino acids long. Per germline, CDR1 SGHTA and CDR2 FQGTGA. DNA for the CDR3: TGTGCCAGCAGCTTTGGACAGGGCCCAGATACGCAGTATTTT. Amino acid sequence: CASSFGQGPDTQYF. The entire variable domain, with the rest obtained from reference TRBV7-3 and TRBJ2-3, is as follows: GAGVSQTPSNKVTEKGKYVELRCDPISGHTALYWYRQSLGQGPEFLIYFQGTGAADDSGLPNDRFFAVRPEGSVSTLKIQRTERGDSAVYLCASSFGQGPDTQYFGPGTRLTVL.

This clonotype was recorded many times. CDR3 sequence reads: CASRSQRIYNEQFF. The CDR3 nucleotides read TGTGCCAGCAGATCTCAGAGGATCTACAATGAGCAGTTCTTC. The chain employs TRBV4-2 and TRBJ2-1; D is uncertain. Germline CDR1 LGHNA, CDR2 YNFKEQ. The CDR3 totals 14 residues. V gave up 6 bases and J gave up 3 bases, with 12 bases separating them.

V usage is TRBV11-2 and J usage is TRBJ2-4, with D maybe TRBD2 (7 bases). The CDR3 has 16 amino acids. Trimming shortened V by 0 bases and J by 5 bases, and 14 bases separated the two germline ends. Germline CDR1 and CDR2: SGHAT and FQNNGV. The CDR3 loop is CASSLDLWGGQNIQYF. CDR3 nucleotides: TGTGCCAGCAGCTTAGATCTGTGGGGGGGCCAAAACATTCAGTACTTC.